The TCR beta chain under discussion was sequenced for a study of T cells in Graves' hyperthyroidism and ophthalmopathy. The investigators amplified TCR beta CDR3 regions from RNA transcripts. A first-round RT-PCR of the TCR CDR3 used the HTBI primer set. One entry per CDR3 protein results from TCRdb running MiXCR on the multiplex PCR reads. This sample has 300,000 to 450,000 distinct CDR3 sequences, with roughly 25% found just once. Turning to this clonotype: Its antigen is undetermined.

The V gene lost 3 bases and the J gene lost 1 base, with 12 bases spanning the gap. Germline CDR1 LNHDA, CDR2 SQIVND (reference sequence). The CDR3 is 15 residues long. Calling Graves' hyperthyroidism stable meant ophthalmopathy did not progress within 18 months. 9 to 10 ml fresh peripheral blood yielded the PBMCs. Study conclusions and caveats: Ophthalmopathy was distinguished from stable hyperthyroidism by 13 V-J signatures.

Sequenced input: blood. This sequence was found in a man aged 50 or older with Graves' hyperthyroidism. The chain joins TRBV19 to TRBJ2-5; TRBD1 is a possible D gene (6 bases). DNA of the CDR3: TGTGCCAGTAGTATCCGGACAGAGCGCCAAGAGACCCAGTACTTC. It is translated as CASSIRTERQETQYF.